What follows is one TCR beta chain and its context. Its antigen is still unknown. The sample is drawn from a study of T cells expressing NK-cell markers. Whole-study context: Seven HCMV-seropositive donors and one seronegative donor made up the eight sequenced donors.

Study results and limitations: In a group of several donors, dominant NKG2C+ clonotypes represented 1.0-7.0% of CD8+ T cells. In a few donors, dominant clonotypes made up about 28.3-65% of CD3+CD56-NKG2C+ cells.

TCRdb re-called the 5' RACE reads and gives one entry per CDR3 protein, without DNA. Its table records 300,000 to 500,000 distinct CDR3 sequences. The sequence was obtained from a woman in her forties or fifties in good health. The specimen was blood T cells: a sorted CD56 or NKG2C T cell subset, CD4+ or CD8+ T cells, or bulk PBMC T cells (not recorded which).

The chain's CDR3 is CATREGVNTEAFF. The V and J genes are TRBV24-1 and TRBJ1-1; TCRdb's assignment of TRBD1 cannot be checked, as there is no DNA. The CDR3 runs 13 residues. The germline CDR1 and CDR2 sequences are KGHDR and SFDVKD.